The 14 T cell receptor beta chains presented below share a single source sample, sequenced in a study of cytomegalovirus exposure and HLA in healthy donors. Researchers ran the PCR with 60 Vbeta and 13 Jbeta primers. Clones were sequenced by immunoSEQ multiplex PCR, and TCRdb holds only the in-frame ones, with some missing. The table records about 190,000 clones, less than 85% of them present only once. The sequenced sample consisted of PBMCs. All receptors derive from a boy younger than 10 in good health and CMV-seronegative.

The chain is built from TRBV29-1 and TRBJ2-3; TRBD1 matches 7 bases. The CDR3 has 14 amino acids. With 4 bases clipped from V and 2 bases from J, the junction kept 6 bases outside the gene matches. Germline V gene data show CDR1 as SQVTM and CDR2 as ANQGSEA. The CDR3 loop reads CSVAPGGSTDTQYF. The CDR3 coding sequence is TGCAGCGTTGCCCCAGGGGGTTCCACAGATACGCAGTATTTT.

For the CDR3, the DNA is TGTGCCAGCAGCTTCAGGGGGCGAGGTGAAACAGATACGCAGTATTTT. Translating it yields CASSFRGRGETDTQYF. The chain couples TRBV7-9 to TRBJ2-3, with TRBD1 matching over 8 bases. The CDR3 contains 16 residues. Germline V gene lookup returns CDR1 SEHNR and CDR2 FQNEAQ (reference sequence). The V and J ends lost 3 bases and 3 bases, in that order; junction bases with no gene match: 8.

The chain links TRBV6-1 to TRBJ2-4; D is unresolved. CDR3 length: 15 residues. V was pared by 5 bases and J by 0 bases, with 11 bases between. The germline gives CDR1 MNHNS, CDR2 SASEGT. The CDR3 nucleotides are TGTGCCAGCAGTTTGCTCAGACTAGCCAAAAACATTCAGTACTTC. Residues: CASSLLRLAKNIQYF.

Written as DNA, the CDR3 is TGTGCCAGCAGCTTTGGGTGGTCGGGGTTCTTC. Translating gives CASSFGWSGFF. This chain connects TRBV7-2 to TRBJ2-1; D gene unclear. From germline, CDR1 is SGHTA and CDR2 FQGNSA. Trimming stripped 3 bases from V and 15 bases from J, with 12 bases between. The CDR3 runs 11 residues.

The chain links TRBV4-1 to TRBJ2-5, with 8 bases fitting TRBD1. The V gene end was trimmed by 5 bases and the J gene end by 0 bases; junction bases not matched to a gene: 5. The CDR3 is 15 amino acids. The germline V gene has CDR1 MGHRA and CDR2 YSYEKL. The CDR3 nucleotides read TGCGCCAGCAGCAACACAGGGGGGTACCAAGAGACCCAGTACTTC. It specifies CASSNTGGYQETQYF.

CDR3 sequence reads: CASRAGGENQPQHF. The CDR3 nucleotides are TGTGCCAGCAGGGCGGGGGGCGAGAATCAGCCCCAGCATTTT. The chain carries TRBV25-1 and TRBJ1-5, with D possibly being TRBD1 (6 bases). CDR3 size: 14 residues. Germline CDR1 MGHDK, CDR2 SYGVNS. Trimming removed 6 bases at V and 4 bases at J, with 13 bases between.

This clone has just one count. V gene TRBV10-2 combines with J gene TRBJ2-3; a possible D gene is TRBD1 (6 bases). Deletions cut 3 bases from V and 4 bases from J, with 14 bases between. CDR3 length: 15 residues. Per germline, CDR1 WSHSY and CDR2 SAAADI. CDR3 sequence reads: CASSEYRELADTQYF. CDR3 nucleotide sequence: TGCGCCAGCAGTGAATACAGGGAGTTGGCAGATACGCAGTATTTT.

The rearrangement joins TRBV4-2 to TRBJ2-1; TRBD2 aligns across 11 bases. From germline, CDR1 is LGHNA and CDR2 YNFKEQ. Trimming removed 4 bases from V and 0 bases from J; junction bases left unmatched: 8. The CDR3 length is 18 residues. The CDR3 here is CASSRTSGSVSSYNEQFF. The CDR3, as DNA: TGTGCCAGCAGCCGGACTAGCGGGTCAGTTAGCTCCTACAATGAGCAGTTCTTC.

V usage is TRBV7-6 and J usage is TRBJ2-7, with 7 bases matching TRBD1. The CDR3 covers 15 residues. Germline V gene data show CDR1 as SGHVS and CDR2 as FNYEAQ. With 5 bases clipped from V and 4 bases from J, the junction kept 11 bases outside the gene matches. The CDR3 here is CASSRGQVGAYEQYF. The CDR3 nucleotides are TGTGCCAGCAGCCGAGGACAGGTGGGAGCTTACGAGCAGTACTTC.

The gene calls are TRBV4-1 and TRBJ2-1; TRBD2 agrees at 9 bases. The V gene end was trimmed by 0 bases and the J gene end by 6 bases; junction bases not matched to a gene: 6. Per the germline V gene, CDR1 is MGHRA and CDR2 is YSYEKL. The CDR3 covers 16 residues. The CDR3 protein is CASSQDLGGRGNEQFF. DNA of the CDR3: TGCGCCAGCAGCCAAGATCTGGGCGGGAGGGGCAATGAGCAGTTCTTC.

This clone appeared once. The V and J genes are TRBV28 and TRBJ2-1; 7 bases align to TRBD2. Germline V gene lookup returns CDR1 MDHEN and CDR2 SYDVKM. V was clipped by 3 bases and J by 2 bases; unmatched bases: 10. This CDR3 has 17 amino acids. This CDR3 is CASSLTRRERTYNEQFF. The CDR3 region has the DNA TGTGCCAGCAGTTTGACGCGGCGGGAGCGGACCTACAATGAGCAGTTCTTC.

This clone was counted a few times. This sequence joins TRBV18 and TRBJ1-3; possible D gene TRBD1, 6 bases. V was cut by 2 bases and J by 5 bases, with 10 bases left in between. The germline V gene encodes CDR1 KGHSH and CDR2 LQKENI. CDR3 length: 14 residues. CDR3 DNA sequence: TGTGCCAGCTCACCAGCAGGGGAAAGAAACACCATATATTTT. Its protein is CASSPAGERNTIYF.

This chain connects TRBV7-2 to TRBJ1-5; D not certain. There are 13 residues in the CDR3. Trimming removed 5 bases from V and 1 base from J, with 6 bases in between. The V gene's germline CDR1 is SGHTA and CDR2 FQGNSA. In nucleotides, the CDR3 is TGTGCCAGCAGCCTGAGGAGCAATCAGCCCCAGCATTTT. Its translation is CASSLRSNQPQHF.

V and J are TRBV6-6 and TRBJ1-5, with TRBD1 matching 7 bases. This CDR3 has 14 amino acids. Germline CDR1 is MNHNY and CDR2 is SVGAGI (reference sequence). V lost 5 bases and J lost 3; bases outside the gene matches: 4. CDR3 residues: CASSRTGNNQPQHF. CDR3 nucleotides: TGTGCCAGCAGTCGGACAGGCAACAATCAGCCCCAGCATTTT.